The clone carrying this T cell receptor beta chain occurred many times. Its matching antigen is unknown. Attachment of unique molecular identifiers was made to individual cDNA molecules. TCRdb processed the 5' RACE reads anew with MiXCR; each CDR3 protein has one entry. Here the sample spans about 80,000 distinct CDR3 sequences, approximately 12% being singletons. This entry belongs to a study of early T cells in non-severe SARS-CoV-2 infection. Study as a whole: Unsorted whole-blood RNA was sequenced in bulk, leaving chains unpaired. General study points: Sequences matched to VDJdb favored anti-spike CD8 responses, while private and CD4 specificities were missed.

Germline assignment: CDR1 SGHVS and CDR2 FQNEAQ. There are 18 residues in the CDR3. V was clipped by 5 bases and J by 0 bases; unmatched bases: 11. This chain links TRBV7-8 with TRBJ2-7; 12 positions match TRBD2. The sequenced sample was whole blood. The receptor comes from an adult who was a healthcare worker with PCR-confirmed SARS-CoV-2 infection or an uninfected control (not recorded which). The CDR3 here is CASSPRLAGGPISYEQYF. In DNA, the CDR3 is TGTGCCAGCAGCCCACGCCTAGCGGGAGGGCCGATCTCCTACGAGCAGTACTTC.